This entry lists 26 T cell receptor beta chains sequenced from one sample in a study of OX40 agonist ivuxolimab in advanced cancers. The library was obtained by the immunoSEQ multiplex PCR assay. This is the immuneACCESS table as TCRdb keeps it, with only in-frame sequences that have V and J called. A part of the clones is gone; compared with another copy, unresolved V genes explain less than half, and the rest is unexplained. A total of 40,000 or so clones appear in this sample, roughly four fifths of them only once. Around 21% of the sample is taken by the ten largest. The sample consisted of CD4+ or CD8+ T cells sorted from blood, taken in a trial of the OX40 agonist ivuxolimab. The receptors come from an adult with an advanced solid tumor such as melanoma, head and neck, liver or kidney cancer.

Remarks on this clone: One end of the junction is discordant with germline, which a read error may explain. The CDR3 is CASSRGGQETQYF. In nucleotides, the CDR3 is TGCGCCAGCAGCAGAGGGGGGCAAGAGACCCAGTACTTC. The chain employs TRBV5-4 and TRBJ2-5; either TRBD1 or TRBD2 may supply D (6 bases each). This CDR3 region has 13 residues. Germline CDR1 reads SGHNT; CDR2 reads YYREEE (reference sequence).

The chain couples TRBV5-3 to TRBJ2-7; TRBD1 matches at 8 bases. TRBV5-3 is identified as an open reading frame with a role that is uncertain. The V segment lost 4 bases and the J segment 5 bases; nucleotides outside the gene matches: 14. The CDR3 extends over 16 amino acids. CDR3 amino acids: CARSPDRQGKVDEQYF. The CDR3 DNA sequence: TGTGCCAGAAGCCCAGATCGACAGGGGAAGGTCGACGAGCAGTACTTC.

This clone was counted only a few times. The rearrangement uses TRBV10-3 and TRBJ2-2; D not resolved. V was trimmed by 0 bases and J by 1 base, leaving 9 bases between them. The V gene's germline CDR1 is ENHRY and CDR2 SYGVKD. This CDR3 comprises 16 residues. The CDR3 bases are TGTGCCATCAGTGAGTCGTATAGGTTGAACACCGGGGAGCTGTTTTTT. Its protein is CAISESYRLNTGELFF.

This clone has a handful of counts. This chain links TRBV15 with TRBJ2-7; TRBD2 is a possible D gene (6 bases). Deletions cut 1 base from V and 5 bases from J, with 18 bases between. This CDR3 region has 16 residues. Germline CDR1 and CDR2: LNHNV and YYDKDF (reference sequence). The CDR3 here is CATSRARSSVTDEQYF. The CDR3 nucleotides read TGTGCCACCAGCAGAGCCCGGTCTAGCGTTACTGACGAGCAGTACTTC. Variable domain in full (rest from reference TRBV15 and TRBJ2-7): DAMVIQNPRYQVTQFGKPVTLSCSQTLNHNVMYWYQQKSSQAPKLLFHYYDKDFNNEADTPDNFQSRRPNTSFCFLDIRSPGLGDTAMYLCATSRARSSVTDEQYFGPGTRLTVT.

The chain couples TRBV18 to TRBJ2-7, with D perhaps matching TRBD2 (5 bases). The CDR3 runs 14 residues. Trimming took off 4 bases at V and 3 bases at J, with 13 bases between the two ends. The germline V gene has CDR1 KGHSH and CDR2 LQKENI. Here the CDR3 DNA reads TGTGCCAGCTCACGAAATCCGGGATTCTACGAGCAGTACTTC. Translated: CASSRNPGFYEQYF.

Notes on this clone: This specimen includes other DNA sequences encoding the same CDR3. The chain uses TRBV19 and TRBJ1-5; 9 nucleotides align to TRBD1. This CDR3 is 14 amino acids long. In germline, CDR1 is LNHDA, CDR2 SQIVND (reference sequence). J lost 5 bases, V lost 3 bases, and 2 bases had no gene match. The CDR3 nucleotides are TGTGCCAGTAGTATCTGGACAGGGGATCAGCCCCAGCATTTT. It encodes CASSIWTGDQPQHF.

This clone was seen a single time. The chain recombines TRBV28 with TRBJ2-7; a weak D match, TRBD1 (6 bases). V was clipped by 6 bases and J by 5 bases, with 14 bases between them. The CDR3 consists of 13 residues. Germline CDR1 is MDHEN and CDR2 is SYDVKM. In DNA, the CDR3 is TGTGCCAGCAGAACACAGGGCCGCGACGAGCAGTACTTC. This encodes CASRTQGRDEQYF.

The chain combines TRBV5-4 with TRBJ2-1; 13 bases map to TRBD2. CDR3 length: 15 residues. Germline V gene lookup returns CDR1 SGHNT and CDR2 YYREEE (reference sequence). The ends lost 3 bases at V and 8 bases at J; junction bases unmatched: 5. Written as DNA, the CDR3 is TGTGCCAGCAGCTCCGGGACTAGCGGGATCTATGAGCAGTTCTTC. Translation: CASSSGTSGIYEQFF.

The rearrangement links TRBV2 to TRBJ2-5, with 10 bases aligning to TRBD1. V was pared by 4 bases and J by 4 bases, with 3 bases of the junction left unmatched. The CDR3 sequence is 14 residues long. Per germline, CDR1 SNHLY and CDR2 FYNNEI. CDR3 DNA sequence: TGTGCCAGCAGTGCCCGGACAGGGGGAGAGACCCAGTACTTC. It codes for CASSARTGGETQYF.

The gene calls are TRBV18 and TRBJ2-1; D remains ambiguous. Per the germline V gene, CDR1 is KGHSH and CDR2 is LQKENI. V gave up 3 bases and J gave up 7 bases, with 7 bases separating them. The CDR3 covers 12 residues. CDR3 nucleotide sequence: TGTGCCAGCTCACCCCAGGCGAATGAGCAGTTCTTC. Its translation: CASSPQANEQFF.

CDR3: CASSFIRDPRETQYF. In DNA, the CDR3 is TGTGCCAGCAGCTTTATACGGGACCCAAGAGAGACCCAGTACTTC. The chain carries TRBV12-1 and TRBJ2-5. TRBV12-1 is annotated as a pseudogene. The CDR3 totals 15 residues.

The V gene is TRBV5-1, the J gene TRBJ2-3; 13 bases match TRBD2. J lost 4 bases, V lost 4 bases, and 6 bases had no gene match. Germline CDR1 SGHRS, CDR2 YFSETQ. CDR3 length equals 16 residues. The CDR3 spells CASSAGLAGASDTQYF. CDR3 DNA sequence: TGCGCCAGCAGCGCCGGACTAGCGGGGGCCTCAGATACGCAGTATTTT.

The rearrangement joins TRBV15 to TRBJ1-2, with D uncertain. V dropped 5 bases and J dropped 6 bases, with 13 bases sitting between them. Germline CDR1 is LNHNV and CDR2 is YYDKDF (reference sequence). The CDR3 extends over 13 amino acids. The DNA for the CDR3 is TGTGCCACCAGCGTCTCCACTGGGGATGGCTACACCTTC. As protein: CATSVSTGDGYTF.

The V and J genes are TRBV10-3 and TRBJ2-4, with TRBD1 matching over 7 bases. The length of the CDR3 is 14 residues. Per germline, CDR1 ENHRY and CDR2 SYGVKD. The V gene end was trimmed by 5 bases and the J gene end by 3 bases; junction bases not matched to a gene: 4. The CDR3 is CAISSTGDKNIQYF. The CDR3 DNA follows: TGTGCCATCAGTAGCACAGGGGACAAAAACATTCAGTACTTC.

The rearrangement joins TRBV11-2 to TRBJ1-3; TRBD1 is a possible D gene (5 bases). The CDR3 contains 15 residues. V lost 4 bases and J 2 bases, leaving 12 bases between the germline ends. Germline CDR1 is SGHAT and CDR2 is FQNNGV. The CDR3 loop is CASSSLRGPGNTIYF. CDR3 nucleotides: TGTGCCAGCAGCTCCCTGCGGGGCCCTGGAAACACCATATATTTT. Based on the CDR3 plus reference TRBV11-2 and TRBJ1-3, the full variable domain is EAGVAQSPRYKIIEKRQSVAFWCNPISGHATLYWYQQILGQGPKLLIQFQNNGVVDDSQLPKDRFSAERLKGVDSTLKIQPAKLEDSAVYLCASSSLRGPGNTIYFGEGSWLTVV.

The table lists this clone with a few counts. The chain is built from TRBV15 and TRBJ2-2; possible D gene TRBD2, 6 bases. CDR1 and CDR2 from the germline V gene are LNHNV and YYDKDF (reference sequence). V was trimmed by 6 bases and J by 6 bases, leaving 20 bases between them. The CDR3 consists of 16 residues. The CDR3 is CATSPLGGIVAGELFF. In DNA form, the CDR3 reads TGTGCCACCAGTCCATTGGGCGGGATAGTCGCCGGGGAGCTGTTTTTT.

J is TRBJ2-1 and V is TRBV4-1; perhaps D is TRBD1 or TRBD2 (5 bases each). This CDR3 contains 16 residues. Germline assignment: CDR1 MGHRA and CDR2 YSYEKL. The ends were cut back, 0 bases at V and 2 bases at J, with 11 bases in the middle. The CDR3 loop is CASSQDFGGTYNEQFF. CDR3 DNA: TGCGCCAGCAGCCAAGATTTTGGGGGAACCTACAATGAGCAGTTCTTC.

This chain connects TRBV30 to TRBJ1-4, with TRBD1 matching over 7 bases. Per the germline V gene, CDR1 is GTSNPN and CDR2 is SVGIG (reference sequence). CDR3 length: 14 amino acids. V gave up 4 bases and J gave up 8 bases; unmatched junction bases: 10. This CDR3 reads CAWTTRQGREKLFF. CDR3 DNA: TGTGCCTGGACTACGCGACAGGGAAGGGAAAAACTGTTTTTT.

This sequence joins TRBV30 and TRBJ2-7; 10 bases fit TRBD1. The CDR3 extends over 14 amino acids. Germline CDR1 reads GTSNPN; CDR2 reads SVGIG (reference sequence). With 5 bases clipped from V and 4 bases from J, the junction kept 8 bases outside the gene matches. For the CDR3, the DNA is TGTGCCTGGGGGCTTGGACAGGGGGTTTACGAGCAGTACTTC. It yields the protein CAWGLGQGVYEQYF.

This CDR3 reads CASSLLDRAYEQYF. In nucleotides, the CDR3 is TGTGCCAGCAGCTTGCTGGACAGGGCGTACGAGCAGTACTTC. The J gene is TRBJ2-7, the V gene TRBV7-3; 8 nucleotides align to TRBD1. Looked up from germline, CDR1 is SGHTA and CDR2 is FQGTGA. The V gene end was trimmed by 3 bases and the J gene end by 4 bases; junction bases not matched to a gene: 5. This CDR3 has 14 amino acids.

The chain links TRBV7-9 to TRBJ1-5; no firm D call. The length of the CDR3 is 16 residues. Germline CDR1 is SEHNR and CDR2 is FQNEAQ (reference sequence). The V end was cut by 5 bases, the J end by 2 bases, with 16 bases between. CDR3 nucleotides: TGTGCCAGCAGCGGCGGTACGGTCGGGGGCAATCAGCCCCAGCATTTT. It is translated as CASSGGTVGGNQPQHF.

This clone turned up a few times. The rearrangement uses TRBV6-8 and TRBJ1-5; possibly TRBD1 for D (5 bases). CDR3 size: 13 residues. In germline, CDR1 is MNHGY, CDR2 SAAAGT. V lost 6 bases to trimming and J lost 6 bases, with 12 bases between them. CDR3 sequence: CASRRQGSQPQHF. In DNA form, the CDR3 reads TGTGCCAGCAGAAGGCAGGGAAGTCAGCCCCAGCATTTT.

This chain links TRBV6-6 with TRBJ2-1; 12 bases fit TRBD2. This CDR3 has 15 amino acids. V was clipped by 2 bases and J by 7 bases; unmatched bases: 3. The germline V gene encodes CDR1 MNHNY and CDR2 SVGAGI (reference sequence). The CDR3 nucleotides read TGTGCCAGCAGTTACCCCGGACTAGCGGGAAATGAGCAGTTCTTC. It specifies CASSYPGLAGNEQFF.

J is TRBJ2-3 and V is TRBV27; D is perhaps TRBD1 (5 bases). CDR3 length equals 14 residues. With 0 bases removed from V and 9 bases from J, the gap between germline ends came to 13 bases. Germline values: CDR1 MNHEY, CDR2 SMNVEV (reference sequence). CDR3 loop: CASSLSGRVRTQYF. CDR3 nucleotides: TGTGCCAGCAGTTTATCCGGCAGGGTGAGGACGCAGTATTTT.

The chain uses TRBV30 and TRBJ2-3; 7 bases map to TRBD2. The CDR3 runs to 15 residues. V gave up 3 bases and J gave up 3 bases; unmatched junction bases: 9. The germline gives CDR1 GTSNPN, CDR2 SVGIG (reference sequence). The CDR3 loop reads CAWSPRGERTDTQYF. In DNA, the CDR3 is TGTGCCTGGAGCCCCCGGGGGGAGAGGACAGATACGCAGTATTTT.

V usage is TRBV7-6 and J usage is TRBJ2-1; TRBD2 matches 8 bases. Germline CDR1 and CDR2: SGHVS and FNYEAQ. CDR3 length equals 15 residues. J gave up 5 bases and V 5 bases, and 8 bases lay outside the gene matches. The CDR3 reads CASSPRRGANNEQFF. DNA for the CDR3: TGTGCCAGCAGCCCCCGGCGGGGGGCCAACAATGAGCAGTTCTTC.